The 12 T cell receptor beta chains in this list originate from one sample, sequenced in a study of blood T cells in healthy people across ages. Combining a sample-barcoded 5' primer with a J-beta primer mix, a second PCR ran for about 6 to 11 cycles. TCRdb recomputed calls from the 5' RACE reads with MiXCR, one row per CDR3 protein. The sample includes around 990,000 distinct CDR3 sequences, 25% seen only once; the top ten take 0.65% to 0.75%. The same sample was also studied in work on T cells of mothers and their children.

Sequencing was done on a sample of blood. All receptors come from a girl aged 2 to 9 in good health.

This chain connects TRBV20-1 to TRBJ2-7; possible D gene TRBD2, 5 bases. The CDR3 extends over 12 amino acids. The V end lost 0 bases, the J end lost 4 bases, and 7 bases lay between the germline ends. The germline gives CDR1 DFQATT, CDR2 SNEGSKA (reference sequence). This CDR3 reads CSARERVYEQYF. The DNA for the CDR3 is TGCAGTGCTAGAGAGAGGGTTTACGAGCAGTACTTC.

The chain employs TRBV12-3 or TRBV12-4 and TRBJ1-3; D uncertain. Trimming took 5 bases from V and 0 from J, leaving 14 bases between them. CDR3 length equals 16 residues. The CDR3 DNA sequence: TGTGCCAGCAGTACTCGTAACGGCATCTCTGGAAACACCATATATTTT. Its protein product is CASSTRNGISGNTIYF.

The CDR3 loop is CASSKRPYRSQVGSYNSPLHF. DNA for the CDR3: TGTGCCAGCAGCAAAAGGCCCTACAGGTCTCAAGTAGGATCCTATAATTCACCCCTCCACTTT. V is TRBV21-1 and J is TRBJ1-6. TRBV21-1 is deemed a pseudogene. The CDR3 sequence is 21 residues long.

This clonotype was recorded a few times. This chain joins TRBV10-3 and TRBJ2-2, with D perhaps matching TRBD1 (6 bases). The ends were cut back, 6 bases at V and 4 bases at J, with 21 bases in the middle. Per the germline V gene, CDR1 is ENHRY and CDR2 is SYGVKD. This CDR3 has 17 residues. The CDR3 DNA follows: TGTGCCATCAGGGGTCAGGTGTCGGGACAACTCACCGGGGAGCTGTTTTTT. Translating gives CAIRGQVSGQLTGELFF.

V gene TRBV5-1 combines with J gene TRBJ1-2, with 7 bases identical to TRBD1. V lost 4 bases, J lost 0 bases, and 9 bases stayed unmatched. The CDR3 is made up of 16 amino acids. Germline CDR1 reads SGHRS; CDR2 reads YFSETQ. In DNA, the CDR3 is TGCGCCAGCAGCCTTCGAAAGGGACAGACTAACTATGGCTACACCTTC. Amino acids: CASSLRKGQTNYGYTF.

J is TRBJ2-5 and V is TRBV6-1, with 12 bases that match TRBD2. With 5 bases clipped from V and 2 bases from J, the junction kept 9 bases outside the gene matches. The CDR3 loop spans 17 amino acids. Germline V gives CDR1 MNHNS, CDR2 SASEGT. CDR3 residues: CASSPGLAGSGQETQYF. CDR3 coding DNA: TGTGCCAGCAGTCCAGGACTAGCGGGATCCGGGCAAGAGACCCAGTACTTC.

The chain has TRBV3-1 and TRBJ2-1; TRBD2 is a possible D gene (5 bases). This CDR3 contains 16 residues. Trimming removed 4 bases at V and 3 bases at J, with 16 bases between. Per germline, CDR1 LGHDT and CDR2 YNNKEL (reference sequence). CDR3 in amino acids: CASSPDRTGDYNEQFF. The CDR3 coding sequence is TGTGCCAGCAGCCCCGACCGGACCGGGGACTACAATGAGCAGTTCTTC.

Remarks on this clonotype: Since no conserved phenylalanine or tryptophan closes the CDR3, a read error is the likely cause. Here the CDR3 reads CSAGNDRGPSYEQYL. CDR3 coding DNA: TGCAGTGCTGGTAACGACCGGGGGCCCTCCTACGAGCAGTACCTC. This chain connects TRBV20-1 to TRBJ2-7; either TRBD1 or TRBD2 may fit D (6 bases each). V gave up 5 bases and J gave up 0 bases, with 17 bases separating them. The germline CDR1 and CDR2 sequences are DFQATT and SNEGSKA (reference sequence). The CDR3 runs to 15 residues.

Only a few counts were recorded for this clonotype. Sequence at one end of the junction differs from germline and may be a read error. The chain carries TRBV7-2 and TRBJ2-5; D is possibly TRBD1 (6 bases). Looked up from germline, CDR1 is SGHTA and CDR2 is FQGNSA. The CDR3 loop spans 11 amino acids. CDR3 amino acids: CASSTGPYPNF. CDR3 sequence (DNA): TGTGCCAGCAGCACAGGGCCCTACCCGAACTTC.

This clonotype was counted between two and nine times. The chain couples TRBV20-1 to TRBJ2-1; a possible D gene is TRBD2 (5 bases). The germline gives CDR1 DFQATT, CDR2 SNEGSKA (reference sequence). The ends were cut back, 5 bases at V and 5 bases at J, with 13 bases in the middle. There are 13 residues in the CDR3. The CDR3 loop is CSASRTVNNEQFF. The CDR3 region has the DNA TGCAGTGCTTCTCGGACTGTAAACAATGAGCAGTTCTTC.

The V call is TRBV6-6, the J call TRBJ1-5; a possible D gene is TRBD1 (6 bases). Trimming pared 7 bases from V and 5 bases from J, leaving 15 bases between. The CDR3 has 14 residues. The germline CDR1 and CDR2 sequences are MNHNY and SVGAGI (reference sequence). Here the CDR3 reads CASNQQGGDQPQHF. DNA of the CDR3: TGTGCCAGCAATCAACAGGGAGGGGATCAGCCCCAGCATTTT.

This clonotype was detected a few times. This chain connects TRBV29-1 to TRBJ1-2; D remains unclear. This CDR3 is 13 amino acids long. Germline V gene sequence: CDR1 SQVTM, CDR2 ANQGSEA. Trimming took 1 base from V and 2 from J, leaving 8 bases between them. The CDR3 here is CSVEGGLNYGYTF. The CDR3 DNA sequence: TGCAGCGTTGAAGGCGGCCTAAACTATGGCTACACCTTC.